This TCR beta chain comes out of a study of T cell responses to AZD1222 COVID-19 vaccine (dated by TCRdb to 2020 to 2023). Broadly, across the study: A total of 233 trial participants underwent TCR sequencing, of whom about 200 received two doses of AZD1222 and about 25 received two doses of the MenACWY control vaccine. Enrollment into the trials was organized by age into subgroups of 18-55, 56-69 and 70-plus years, and those subgroups contained roughly 150, 30 and 60 TCR-sequenced participants, respectively.

Study-wide findings and limitations: Nearly half of unique spike-specific TCRs reportedly recognized epitopes outside regions mutated in the B.1.351 and B.1.1.7 variants. Participants were mostly white British and included more females than males, and it was suggested by the authors that clonal diversity may have been underestimated. Only a handful of AZD1222 recipients were SARS-CoV-2 seropositive at baseline, limiting conclusions about previously exposed vaccinees. After two AZD1222 doses, both the breadth and the depth of spike-specific TCRs were significantly higher than at day 0 and than in MenACWY recipients. CD4 TCRs associated with the vaccine covered the entire spike protein, and the dominant responses were in regions 160-218 and 743-854. The 56-69-year group was small, and its depth increase did not reach significance, likely because of low power. Because no day 14 peak-response samples were available, the repertoires could be characterized only after the peak T cell response.

Interpreted using the paper, the time point label stands for: about 28 days (+/-7) after the second vaccine dose. AZD1222 recipients with second doses at about 4 weeks or about 12 weeks were pooled, because spike-specific TCR depth and breadth did not differ between schedules. The vaccinee samples were drawn from two UK trials, COV001 and COV002, one of which was a single-blind randomized controlled phase 2/3 trial testing AZD1222 (ChAdOx1 nCoV-19) in healthy adults. For TCRbeta chain sequencing, PBMC samples from trial participants were taken at day 0 and at day 28 after the second dose. Notes on this clone: Which antigen it targets is not known. Nothing much larger sits one base from this clone, and base qualities are not available.

The CDR3 regions of human TCRbeta chains were analyzed by immunosequencing. The study's own analysis went as follows. TCRs in the repertoires were matched against a reference library of SARS-CoV-2-specific TCRs that had been generated with the MIRA antigen-specificity platform. Breadth was defined as the fraction of unique TCRs that were SARS-CoV-2-associated. Depth was defined as the fraction of total T cells that were SARS-CoV-2-associated. Using the MIRA data, every spike-specific TCR was mapped to the spike region that the TCR reacted to and assigned to either a CD4 or a CD8 class. Log10-transformed breadth and depth values were compared by one-way ANOVA with Sidak's multiple comparisons tests. Drawn from immuneACCESS, this table holds only the in-frame rearrangements with V and J called that TCRdb kept. Clones are partly lost; checked studies trace under half to an unresolved V gene and leave the rest unexplained. V, J and clone size are those of that table, while D and trimming were read from the DNA. A total of 90,000 to 100,000 clones appear in this sample, 85% to 90% of them only once. The top ten clones comprise 12% of the sample.

V loses 7 bases at its end and J loses 4 bases; junction bases beyond the gene matches: 2. Its CDR3 holds 13 amino acids, cysteine through phenylalanine. Only the CDR3 part of the read is kept: 39 bases, read in frame from the first base. The CDR1 and CDR2 encoded by the germline V gene (reference sequence) are LNHDA and SQIVND. The chain is made from TRBV19 and TRBJ2-3; TRBD1 lines up with 10 middle nucleotides. This receptor was obtained from an adult who received the AZD1222 COVID-19 vaccine. The sample in question was peripheral blood, obtained 28 days after the second AZD1222 dose. CDR3 sequence: CASTGQGADTQYF. The DNA sequence is as follows: TGTGCCAGTACTGGACAGGGGGCAGATACGCAGTATTTT.